The 5 T cell receptor beta chains in this list originate from one sample, sequenced in a study of T cell responses to AZD1222 COVID-19 vaccine. Libraries were prepared by immunoSEQ multiplex PCR; TCRdb keeps only in-frame clonotypes and omits some of them. The repertoire holds fewer than 150,000 clones, about 90% seen once, with 11% to 15% in the top ten. The starting material was peripheral blood, obtained on day 0 of AZD1222 vaccination. These receptors were collected from an adult in good health.

This chain links TRBV5-6 with TRBJ1-2, with 8 positions matching TRBD1. J lost 8 bases, V lost 4 bases, and 13 bases had no gene match. The germline gives CDR1 SGHDT, CDR2 YYEEEE. CDR3 length: 15 residues. CDR3 region: CASSQPRQGTMGYTF. In DNA form, the CDR3 reads TGTGCCAGCAGCCAACCGCGACAGGGGACTATGGGCTACACCTTC.

The chain combines TRBV27 with TRBJ2-7; 9 bases map to TRBD2. The CDR3 runs to 15 residues. V lost 2 bases and J lost 4; bases outside the gene matches: 6. Looked up from germline, CDR1 is MNHEY and CDR2 is SMNVEV (reference sequence). In DNA form, the CDR3 reads TGTGCCAGCAGTTTAATTGCTAGCGGGGTTTACGAGCAGTACTTC. Residues: CASSLIASGVYEQYF.

Only a few counts were recorded for this clone. This sequence joins TRBV9 and TRBJ1-2; D might be TRBD1 (5 bases). The CDR3 runs to 13 residues. Germline-derived CDR1 and CDR2 are SGDLS and YYNGEE. V lost 3 bases and J lost 7, with 13 bases in between. CDR3 sequence reads: CASSATQGFGYTF. CDR3 sequence (DNA): TGTGCCAGCAGCGCGACCCAGGGATTTGGCTACACCTTC.

This clone was counted a single time. The chain couples TRBV27 to TRBJ1-6; D gene uncertain. Germline assignment: CDR1 MNHEY and CDR2 SMNVEV (reference sequence). The CDR3 spans 16 residues. The V and J ends lost 7 bases and 0 bases respectively, with 13 bases between them. CDR3 loop: CASKEGRSSYNSPLHF. CDR3 DNA: TGTGCCAGCAAAGAGGGCAGGAGCTCCTATAATTCACCCCTCCACTTT.

The J gene is TRBJ2-3, the V gene TRBV27, with TRBD1 identical over 7 bases. V trimming: 6 bases; J trimming: 14 bases; junction bases outside the gene matches: 14. The CDR3 spans 13 residues. The germline V gene encodes CDR1 MNHEY and CDR2 SMNVEV (reference sequence). Here the CDR3 DNA reads TGTGCCAGCAGCCCTCGAGTAGGGGGCCCGGGGTATTTT. It encodes CASSPRVGGPGYF.